These 27 T cell receptor beta chains share one sample of origin, sequenced in a study of metastatic and nonmetastatic thyroid tumors. TCRdb redid the clone calls on the PCR reads using MiXCR. The sample holds about 92,000 clones, 15% seen once. Thyroid surgery was performed in patients who had received no treatment beforehand. The sample was blood. These receptors were obtained from a female donor with papillary thyroid cancer or a benign thyroid nodule (not recorded which). Some clones in this sample may be carry-over from other donors' samples.

This clone was seen many times. V usage is TRBV6-2 or TRBV6-3 and J usage is TRBJ1-1, with TRBD1 identical over 9 bases. V trimming: 6 bases; J trimming: 3 bases; junction bases outside the gene matches: 5. The germline V gene encodes CDR1 MNHEY and CDR2 SVGEGT. This CDR3 contains 14 residues. CDR3 amino acids: CASSLTGGYTEAFF. In DNA, the CDR3 is TGTGCCAGCAGCTTAACAGGGGGCTACACTGAAGCTTTCTTT.

This clone showed up many times. The chain links TRBV6-6 to TRBJ1-5, with D perhaps matching TRBD1 (6 bases). Trimming left V 2 bases short and J 3 bases short, with 11 bases between. Germline CDR1 and CDR2: MNHNY and SVGAGI (reference sequence). The CDR3 sequence is 15 residues long. This CDR3 is CASSYMGAANQPQHF. The DNA of the CDR3 is TGTGCCAGCAGTTACATGGGGGCCGCCAATCAGCCCCAGCATTTT.

This sequence joins TRBV9 and TRBJ1-2; TRBD1 is a possible D gene (5 bases). The CDR3 has 12 amino acids. Trimming removed 0 bases at V and 10 bases at J, with 10 bases between. CDR1 and CDR2 from the germline V gene are SGDLS and YYNGEE. The CDR3 region is CASSVGGCVYTF. The DNA of the CDR3 is TGTGCCAGCAGCGTAGGGGGGTGTGTCTACACCTTC.

In this sample, this clone turned up many times. Here the CDR3 DNA reads TGTGCCTGGAGTTCGACAGGCTACGAGCAGTACTTC. The encoded protein is CAWSSTGYEQYF. The chain has TRBV30 and TRBJ2-7, with D perhaps TRBD1 (6 bases). CDR3 length: 12 residues. Between the trimmed V and J ends, which lost 2 bases and 3 bases, there was a span of 8 bases. Germline CDR1 GTSNPN, CDR2 SVGIG (reference sequence).

About this clone: A clone one base away is much larger, so this may be a read error. The chain has TRBV18 and TRBJ2-5; D gene uncertain. This CDR3 is 13 amino acids long. Per germline, CDR1 KGHSH and CDR2 LQKENI. The CDR3 is CASPPTYQETQYF. CDR3 nucleotides: TGTGCCAGCCCACCAACGTACCAAGAGACCCAGTACTTC.

This clone has only a few counts. A much larger clone is a single base away; this may be a read error. The genes are TRBV5-1 and TRBJ1-1; weak D call: TRBD1 (5 bases). Trimming took 4 bases from V and 5 from J, leaving 18 bases between them. There are 15 residues in the CDR3. Germline V CDR1 and CDR2: SGHRS, YFSETQ. CDR3 nucleotides: TGCGCCAGCAGCATAGGACAAGGTATGGGGACTGAAGCTTTCTTT. Encoded protein: CASSIGQGMGTEAFF.

This clone has at least ten counts. The J gene is TRBJ1-1, the V gene TRBV2; the D is unclear. CDR1 is SNHLY and CDR2 is FYNNEI in the germline V gene. The V end was cut by 6 bases, the J end by 0 bases, with 20 bases between. The CDR3 is 17 residues long. CDR3 coding DNA: TGTGCCAGCAGCGGCCCCCTCAGACGAGCAATGAACACTGAAGCTTTCTTT. It is translated as CASSGPLRRAMNTEAFF.

The chain uses TRBV5-8 and TRBJ1-2; D is possibly TRBD1 (5 bases). The CDR3 spans 15 residues. V was clipped by 4 bases and J by 10 bases, with 23 bases between them. Germline V gene lookup returns CDR1 SGHTS and CDR2 YDEGEE. DNA of the CDR3: TGTGCCAGCAGCCCCCTGTTGCAGGGTGATTCAGACTACACCTTC. Encoded protein: CASSPLLQGDSDYTF. Variable domain in full (rest from reference TRBV5-8 and TRBJ1-2): EAGVTQSPTHLIKTRGQQATLRCSPISGHTSVYWYQQALGLGLQFLLWYDEGEERNRGNFPPRFSGRQFPNYSSELNVNALELEDSALYLCASSPLLQGDSDYTFGSGTRLTVV.

The V gene is TRBV11-1, the J gene TRBJ2-3, with 7 bases fitting TRBD2. This CDR3 has 16 amino acids. With 5 bases clipped from V and 0 bases from J, the junction kept 8 bases outside the gene matches. Germline V gives CDR1 SGHAT, CDR2 FQDESV (reference sequence). The CDR3 coding sequence is TGTGCCAGCAGCCGACGGGGTAGCGGGAGCACAGATACGCAGTATTTT. Residues: CASSRRGSGSTDTQYF.

Comment on this clone: A read error is possible here, since a much larger clone lies one base away. The chain carries TRBV5-1 and TRBJ2-5; D not resolved. Germline V lookup: CDR1 SGHRS, CDR2 YFSETQ. Trimming took 6 bases from V and 3 from J, leaving 6 bases between them. The CDR3 is made up of 11 amino acids. The CDR3 spells CASIEKETQYF. The CDR3, as DNA: TGCGCCAGCATCGAAAAAGAGACCCAGTACTTC.

As regards this clone: A read error may explain this, as a much larger clone is one base away. Distinct nucleotide sequences in the sample also encode this CDR3. The chain carries TRBV5-1 and TRBJ2-5; D is perhaps TRBD1 (6 bases). The CDR3 extends over 16 amino acids. Germline lookup yields CDR1 SGHRS and CDR2 YFSETQ. The V gene lost 0 bases and the J gene lost 5 bases, with 17 bases spanning the gap. The CDR3 coding sequence is TGCGCCAGCAGCTTGGTCCCCTCCAGCAGGGGTGAGACCCAGTACTTC. It codes for CASSLVPSSRGETQYF.

This clone has a count of ten or more. This sequence joins TRBV29-1 and TRBJ1-2; a weak D match, TRBD1 (6 bases). The CDR3 is 14 amino acids. V was pared by 7 bases and J by 3 bases, with 18 bases between. Per germline, CDR1 SQVTM and CDR2 ANQGSEA. CDR3 coding DNA: TGCAGCGCCGCGGCGGGCAGGGGCGACTATGGCTACACCTTC. Residues: CSAAAGRGDYGYTF.

This clone has at least ten counts. The CDR3: CASSKGFLGAAYEQYF. The DNA for the CDR3 is TGTGCCAGCAGTAAGGGTTTTTTGGGGGCAGCCTACGAGCAGTACTTC. The chain uses TRBV28 and TRBJ2-7; maybe TRBD1 (6 bases). The V end was cut by 5 bases, the J end by 2 bases, with 19 bases between. The CDR3 covers 16 residues. Germline assignment: CDR1 MDHEN and CDR2 SYDVKM. The whole variable domain, remainder taken from reference TRBV28 and TRBJ2-7, is DVKVTQSSRYLVKRTGEKVFLECVQDMDHENMFWYRQDPGLGLRLIYFSYDVKMKEKGDIPEGYSVSREKKERFSLILESASTNQTSMYLCASSKGFLGAAYEQYFGPGTRLTVT.

Comments on this clone: This clone may be a read error of a much larger clone one base away. This sample also contains other DNA sequences that code for the same CDR3. J is TRBJ1-1 and V is TRBV20-1; TRBD1 matches at 7 bases. This CDR3 is 14 amino acids long. Germline lookup yields CDR1 DFQATT and CDR2 SNEGSKA (reference sequence). Here the CDR3 DNA reads TGTAGTGCCCCGAGGGAGGGGGCGGCCACTGAAGCTTTCTTT. This sequence encodes CSAPREGAATEAFF.

This clone came up many times. The CDR3 here is CASSYGGDRWDTRYTF. CDR3 bases: TGTGCCAGCAGTTACGGGGGGGACAGGTGGGATACGCGCTACACCTTC. The rearrangement links TRBV6-5 to TRBJ1-2, with 8 bases fitting TRBD1. Germline CDR1 is MNHEY and CDR2 is SVGAGI. J lost 9 bases, V lost 2 bases, and 14 bases had no gene match. This CDR3 spans 16 amino acids.

The sample holds many counts of this clone. V is TRBV19 and J is TRBJ2-5; D not certain. Germline V CDR1 and CDR2: LNHDA, SQIVND (reference sequence). This CDR3 is 17 amino acids long. The germline V and J ends were trimmed by 4 bases and 6 bases, with 24 bases remaining between them. The DNA for the CDR3 is TGTGCCAGTAGTAACCTGGAAGGCACCTACCCGAAACAGACCCAGTACTTC. Its protein product is CASSNLEGTYPKQTQYF.

This clone came up many times. This chain links TRBV29-1 with TRBJ1-1, with a weak D call TRBD1 (6 bases). The CDR3 is 13 amino acids. Trimming took off 7 bases at V and 4 bases at J, with 16 bases between the two ends. CDR1 SQVTM and CDR2 ANQGSEA come from the germline V gene. DNA for the CDR3: TGCAGCGCCATGACCCAGGGGATCACTGAAGCTTTCTTT. Translation: CSAMTQGITEAFF.

This clone was observed a handful of times. This may come from a read error, since a much larger clone is one base off. Other DNA variants within this sample encode the same CDR3. The rearrangement joins TRBV28 to TRBJ2-2, with D maybe TRBD2 (6 bases). Germline V gene sequence: CDR1 MDHEN, CDR2 SYDVKM. V shed 9 bases and J shed 6 bases, with 23 bases lying between them. CDR3 size: 16 residues. The CDR3: CARLRGTYGRPGELFF. CDR3 DNA: TGTGCCAGGTTAAGAGGGACTTATGGGCGTCCCGGGGAGCTGTTTTTT. Drawing the rest from reference TRBV28 and TRBJ2-2, the complete variable domain is DVKVTQSSRYLVKRTGEKVFLECVQDMDHENMFWYRQDPGLGLRLIYFSYDVKMKEKGDIPEGYSVSREKKERFSLILESASTNQTSMYLCARLRGTYGRPGELFFGEGSRLTVL.

This clone was seen a handful of times. A read error is possible here, since a much larger clone lies one base away. Other nucleotide sequences in the sample specify the same CDR3. This chain joins TRBV15 and TRBJ1-1; TRBD1 matches 7 bases. This CDR3 contains 15 residues. The germline CDR1 and CDR2 sequences are LNHNV and YYDKDF (reference sequence). Trimming cost V 2 bases and J 4 bases; bases outside gene matches: 7. The DNA of the CDR3 is TGTGCCACCAGCAGACCTGGTACAGGGGCCACTGAAGCTTTCTTT. Its translation is CATSRPGTGATEAFF.

Turning to this clone: A read error may be the cause here, since a much bigger clone is one base away. Other nucleotide sequences from this sample produce the same CDR3. CDR3 DNA: TGCAGCGCCTGGGCGGGACTAGCAGGGGGGTCAGATACGCAGTATTTT. Amino acid sequence: CSAWAGLAGGSDTQYF. The rearrangement uses TRBV29-1 and TRBJ2-3; 9 nucleotides align to TRBD2. The CDR3 totals 16 residues. Per germline, CDR1 SQVTM and CDR2 ANQGSEA. Trimming at V came to 7 bases and at J to 4 bases, leaving 15 bases not matched to a gene.

The sample holds many counts of this clone. A much larger clonotype is one base distant, so this may be a read error. The CDR3 carries no conserved terminal phenylalanine or tryptophan, so it likely arises from a read error. The CDR3 sequence is CASSSGQIHEQYL. The DNA of the CDR3 is TGTGCCAGCAGTTCGGGACAGATCCACGAGCAGTACCTC. The gene calls are TRBV28 and TRBJ2-7; TRBD1 aligns across 7 bases. CDR3 length: 13 residues. The junction had 5 bases not matched to a gene; V was cut back by 4 bases and J by 5 bases. Germline V gene lookup returns CDR1 MDHEN and CDR2 SYDVKM.

CDR3 sequence reads: CTELGVYTF. The DNA of the CDR3 is TGTACCGAGTTGGGAGTCTACACCTTC. The chain links TRBV7-8 to TRBJ1-2; D unresolved. Germline V gene lookup returns CDR1 SGHVS and CDR2 FQNEAQ. The CDR3 is 9 residues long. Supplemented by reference TRBV7-8 and TRBJ1-2, the full variable domain reads GAGVSQSPRYKVAKRGQDVALRCDPISGHVSLFWYQQALGQGPEFLTYFQNEAQLDKSGLPSDRFFAERPEGSVSTLKIQRTQQEDSAVYLCTELGVYTFGSGTRLTVV.

Turning to this clone: It may be a read error: a sequence one base away is much more abundant. V gene TRBV9 combines with J gene TRBJ2-2; a possible D gene is TRBD2 (7 bases). Looked up from germline, CDR1 is SGDLS and CDR2 is YYNGEE. The CDR3 spans 17 residues. The CDR3 spells CASSPLGAGASAGEPFF. CDR3 bases: TGTGCCAGCAGCCCTCTGGGCGCGGGGGCCTCCGCCGGGGAGCCGTTTTTT.

This clone has a count of ten or more. The chain couples TRBV2 to TRBJ2-1; no definite D call. The CDR3 totals 14 residues. CDR1 is SNHLY, CDR2 FYNNEI, per germline. Trimming left V 0 bases short and J 9 bases short, with 12 bases between. The DNA for the CDR3 is TGTGCCAGCAGTGAAGCCAAGATGTCAGGTGAGCAGTTCTTC. It yields the protein CASSEAKMSGEQFF. The full variable domain, rest sourced from reference TRBV2 and TRBJ2-1, is EPEVTQTPSHQVTQMGQEVILRCVPISNHLYFYWYRQILGQKVEFLVSFYNNEISEKSEIFDDQFSVERPDGSNFTLKIRSTKLEDSAMYFCASSEAKMSGEQFFGPGTRLTVL.

This clone has at least ten counts. This chain uses TRBV27 with TRBJ1-1; TRBD1 agrees at 8 bases. The germline V gene encodes CDR1 MNHEY and CDR2 SMNVEV (reference sequence). CDR3 length: 16 amino acids. The trim removed 7 bases at V and 1 base at J, leaving 11 bases unmatched. The CDR3 loop is CASTPLDRGRNTEAFF. Here the CDR3 DNA reads TGTGCCAGCACCCCGCTTGACAGGGGCCGGAACACTGAAGCTTTCTTT.

About this clone itself: A read error may explain this, as a much larger clone is one base away. The J gene is TRBJ2-5, the V gene TRBV28; no clear D. CDR3 size: 12 residues. Germline V gene lookup returns CDR1 MDHEN and CDR2 SYDVKM. The CDR3 spells CVSSAPLGTQYF. CDR3 nucleotides: TGTGTCAGCAGCGCCCCTTTGGGGACCCAGTACTTC.

The chain uses TRBV5-1 and TRBJ2-1, with 11 bases that match TRBD2. Germline V CDR1 and CDR2: SGHRS, YFSETQ. CDR3 length equals 19 residues. The J segment lost 4 bases and the V segment lost 3 bases, leaving 15 bases of the junction unmatched. In DNA form, the CDR3 reads TGCGCCAGCAGCTCGACCGGGACTAGCGGATCTAATACATACAATGAGCAGTTCTTC. Amino acids: CASSSTGTSGSNTYNEQFF. Combining the CDR3 with reference TRBV5-1 and TRBJ2-1 gives the whole variable domain KAGVTQTPRYLIKTRGQQVTLSCSPISGHRSVSWYQQTPGQGLQFLFEYFSETQRNKGNFPGRFSGRQFSNSRSEMNVSTLELGDSALYLCASSSTGTSGSNTYNEQFFGPGTRLTVL.